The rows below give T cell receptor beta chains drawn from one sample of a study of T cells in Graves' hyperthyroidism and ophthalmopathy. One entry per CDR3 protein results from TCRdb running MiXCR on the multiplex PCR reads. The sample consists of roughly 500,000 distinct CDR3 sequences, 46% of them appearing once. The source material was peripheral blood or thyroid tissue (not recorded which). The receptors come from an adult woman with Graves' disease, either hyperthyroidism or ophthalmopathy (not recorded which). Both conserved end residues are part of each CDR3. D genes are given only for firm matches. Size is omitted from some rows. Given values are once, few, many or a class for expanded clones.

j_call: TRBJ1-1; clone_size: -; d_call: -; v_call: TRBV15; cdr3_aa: CATSGRTSRGVSGDPFF; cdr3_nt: TGTGCCACCAGCGGAAGGACAAGTCGTGGTGTGTCCGGGGACCCTTTCTTT
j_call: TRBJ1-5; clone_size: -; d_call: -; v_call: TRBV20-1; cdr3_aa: CSQEATSNQPQHF; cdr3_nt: TGCAGCCAAGAAGCTACTAGCAATCAGCCCCAGCATTTT
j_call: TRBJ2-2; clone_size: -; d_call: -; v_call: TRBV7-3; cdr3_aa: CASSNFGSAGELFF; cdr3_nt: TGCGCCAGCAGCAATTTCGGGTCGGCCGGGGAGCTGTTTTTT
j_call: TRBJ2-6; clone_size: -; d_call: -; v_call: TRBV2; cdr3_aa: CASEDVGGTEFSGANVLTF; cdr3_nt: TGTGCCAGCGAGGACGTGGGCGGGACAGAGTTCTCTGGGGCCAACGTCCTGACTTTC
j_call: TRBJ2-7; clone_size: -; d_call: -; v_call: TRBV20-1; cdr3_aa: CSIDGRSSYEQYF; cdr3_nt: TGCAGTATTGACGGGCGGAGCTCCTACGAGCAGTACTTC
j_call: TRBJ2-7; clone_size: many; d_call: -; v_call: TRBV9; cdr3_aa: CASSVGQGGRNEQYF; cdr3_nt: TGTGCCAGCAGCGTAGGGCAGGGGGGAAGGAACGAGCAGTACTTC
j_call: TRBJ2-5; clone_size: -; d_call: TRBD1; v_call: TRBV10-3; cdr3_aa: CAISEPEDRGGETQYF; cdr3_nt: TGTGCCATCAGTGAGCCAGAGGACAGGGGCGGTGAGACCCAGTACTTC
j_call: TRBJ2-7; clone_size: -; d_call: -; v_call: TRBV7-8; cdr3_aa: CASSLGNSGPGYSYEQYF; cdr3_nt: TGTGCCAGCAGCTTAGGCAATTCCGGGCCCGGGTACTCCTACGAGCAGTACTTC
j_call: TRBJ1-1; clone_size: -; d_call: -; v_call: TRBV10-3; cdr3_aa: CAISESAGKREGNTEAFF; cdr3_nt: TGTGCCATCAGTGAGTCTGCAGGCAAAAGGGAGGGGAACACTGAAGCTTTCTTT
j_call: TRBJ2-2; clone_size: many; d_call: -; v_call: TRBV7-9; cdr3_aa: CASQGSGELFF; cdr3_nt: TGTGCCAGCCAGGGTTCCGGGGAGCTGTTTTTT
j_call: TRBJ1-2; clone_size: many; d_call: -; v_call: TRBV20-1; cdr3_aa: CSALTVPYGYTF; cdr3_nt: TGCAGTGCGCTGACAGTCCCGTATGGCTACACCTTC
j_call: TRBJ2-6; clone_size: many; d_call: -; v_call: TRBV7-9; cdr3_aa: CASSRSLLGAGANVLTF; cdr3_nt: TGTGCCAGCAGCCGCAGCCTCCTGGGGGCTGGGGCCAACGTCCTGACTTTC
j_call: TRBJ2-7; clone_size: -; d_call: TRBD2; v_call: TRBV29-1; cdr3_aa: CSATRTSGRTYEQYF; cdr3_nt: TGCAGCGCGACTCGGACTAGCGGGAGAACCTACGAGCAGTACTTC
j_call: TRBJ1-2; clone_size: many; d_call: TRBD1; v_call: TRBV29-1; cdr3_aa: CSVRTGGDYGYTF; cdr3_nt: TGCAGCGTCAGGACAGGTGGCGACTATGGCTACACCTTC
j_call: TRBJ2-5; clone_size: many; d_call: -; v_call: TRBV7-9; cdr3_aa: CASSLGILGYQETQYF; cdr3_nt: TGTGCCAGCAGCTTAGGGATCCTAGGGTATCAAGAGACCCAGTACTTC
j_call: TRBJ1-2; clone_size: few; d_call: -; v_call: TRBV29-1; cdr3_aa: CSVEATGGISNYGYTF; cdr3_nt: TGCAGCGTTGAAGCGACAGGCGGTATCTCCAACTATGGCTACACCTTC
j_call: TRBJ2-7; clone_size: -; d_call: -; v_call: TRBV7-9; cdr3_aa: CASSLVRKPYEQYF; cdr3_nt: TGTGCCAGCAGCTTAGTCAGAAAGCCCTACGAGCAGTACTTC
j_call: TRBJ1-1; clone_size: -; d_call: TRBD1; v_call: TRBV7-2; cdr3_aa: CASRRTGGGQNTEAFF; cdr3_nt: TGTGCCAGCCGTCGAACAGGGGGCGGTCAGAACACTGAAGCTTTCTTT
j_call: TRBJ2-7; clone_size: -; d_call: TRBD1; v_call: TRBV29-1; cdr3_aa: CSARSGQGSYEQYF; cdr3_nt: TGCAGTGCTAGATCGGGACAGGGCTCCTACGAGCAGTACTTC